This T cell receptor beta chain is from a study of cytomegalovirus exposure and HLA in healthy donors. Whole-study findings and limits: Among the CMV-associated chains, three were confirmed in vitro as specific for CMV antigens. Information on immune exposure was restricted to one variable (CMV serostatus). About 90% or about 30% of the time was how often most TCR beta V segments were productive, according to an earlier analysis.

Primers included in the PCR were 60 Vbeta and 13 Jbeta primers. Only in-frame clones appear in the TCRdb table, and some are missing; sequencing was by immunoSEQ multiplex PCR. The repertoire holds some 90,000 clones, with around 81% as singletons. J lost 4 bases, V lost 3 bases, and 4 bases had no gene match. Per germline, CDR1 SGHDT and CDR2 YYEEEE. The CDR3 covers 15 residues. To note about this clone: Antigen: not known.

This TCR came from a woman aged 65 to 85 in good health and CMV-seropositive. Sequences were obtained from PBMCs. The V call is TRBV5-6, the J call TRBJ2-5, with 12 bases fitting TRBD2. The CDR3 loop is CASSSGLAGRETQYF. The CDR3 DNA is TGTGCCAGCAGCTCAGGACTAGCGGGAAGAGAGACCCAGTACTTC.